Following are 20 T cell receptor beta chains from one sample sequenced in a study of metastatic and nonmetastatic thyroid tumors. Thyroid surgery took place with no prior treatment in any patient. TCRdb re-called the PCR reads with MiXCR. The table has 7,000 to 10,000 clones, roughly 24% seen once. Sequences were obtained from tumor tissue. These receptors were collected from a female donor with papillary thyroid cancer or a benign thyroid nodule (not recorded which). Some clones in this sample may be carry-over from other donors' samples.

This clone came up a few times. The chain couples TRBV27 to TRBJ2-7; D is possibly TRBD1 (6 bases). The CDR3 contains 17 residues. V dropped 3 bases and J dropped 0 bases, with 18 bases sitting between them. CDR1 is MNHEY and CDR2 is SMNVEV in the germline V gene (reference sequence). CDR3 protein: CASSFSATGLSSYEQYF. In DNA form, the CDR3 reads TGTGCCAGCAGTTTTTCGGCGACAGGTCTGAGCTCCTACGAGCAGTACTTC.

By share, this clone ranks as medium-sized (0.01 to 0.1%). The V gene is TRBV6-1, the J gene TRBJ1-5, with a possible D match to TRBD1 (5 bases). The V gene's germline CDR1 is MNHNS and CDR2 SASEGT. Trimming stripped 6 bases from V and 8 bases from J, with 20 bases between. The CDR3 sequence is 15 residues long. The DNA for the CDR3 is TGTGCCAGCAGGGAGGGCAGTTTAGGGGCAAAGCCCCAGCATTTT. It specifies CASREGSLGAKPQHF.

A few counts support this clone. The V call is TRBV12-3 or TRBV12-4, the J call TRBJ2-7; possible D gene TRBD1, 5 bases. V was clipped by 5 bases and J by 4 bases, with 9 bases between them. This CDR3 comprises 12 residues. This chain's CDR3 is CASSAQGYEQYF. CDR3 DNA: TGTGCCAGCAGTGCCCAGGGATACGAGCAGTACTTC.

As to this clone: The CDR3 does not close with the conserved phenylalanine or tryptophan, likely indicating a read error. The chain has TRBV7-9 and TRBJ1-2; D remains ambiguous. CDR1 is SEHNR and CDR2 is FQNEAQ in the germline V gene (reference sequence). The CDR3 runs to 15 residues. V shed 1 base and J shed 4 bases, with 13 bases lying between them. The CDR3 is CASSLVYGQRYGYTL. The DNA of the CDR3 is TGTGCCAGCAGCTTAGTATACGGGCAACGCTATGGCTACACCTTA.

The chain recombines TRBV12-3 or TRBV12-4 with TRBJ2-3; 9 bases line up with TRBD2. The CDR3 is 15 amino acids. V trimming: 4 bases; J trimming: 8 bases; junction bases outside the gene matches: 10. The CDR3 is CASSYSAGGIATQYF. For the CDR3, the DNA is TGTGCCAGCAGTTACTCAGCGGGGGGTATCGCTACGCAGTATTTT.

This clone was detected a few times. A much larger clonotype is one base distant, so this may be a read error. The rearrangement uses TRBV29-1 and TRBJ2-4; D assignment may be TRBD1 or TRBD2 (5 bases each). CDR3 length: 14 residues. The germline V gene has CDR1 SQVTM and CDR2 ANQGSEA. The CDR3 reads CSVGVGAAENIQYF. The CDR3 DNA reads as TGCAGCGTTGGAGTCGGGGCAGCCGAAAACATTCAGTACTTC.

This clone was observed many times. The chain joins TRBV9 to TRBJ2-7; 8 bases are a match to TRBD2. The germline V gene has CDR1 SGDLS and CDR2 YYNGEE. This CDR3 is 15 amino acids long. Trimming took 3 bases from V and 7 from J; bases not matched to a gene: 12. CDR3 sequence: CASSAAGTSVREQYF. The CDR3 bases are TGTGCCAGCAGCGCCGCCGGGACTAGTGTGCGAGAGCAGTACTTC.

This clone was seen many times. This sequence joins TRBV19 and TRBJ2-3; D gene unclear. V lost 2 bases and J 2 bases, leaving 14 bases between the germline ends. CDR1 is LNHDA, CDR2 SQIVND, per germline (reference sequence). The CDR3 totals 16 residues. Here the CDR3 reads CASSILEGVPTDTQYF. DNA for the CDR3: TGTGCCAGTAGTATACTTGAAGGTGTCCCCACAGATACGCAGTATTTT.

There are a few counts of this clone. A single base separates this from a much larger clone, so it may be a read error. The chain uses TRBV20-1 and TRBJ2-7; D possibly uses TRBD1 or TRBD2 (5 bases each). The length of the CDR3 is 15 residues. Germline V lookup: CDR1 DFQATT, CDR2 SNEGSKA (reference sequence). Trimming stripped 6 bases from V and 2 bases from J, with 20 bases between. DNA for the CDR3: TGCAGTGCCCGGGACGTACAGGCGAACACCTACGAGCAGTACTTC. This gives the protein CSARDVQANTYEQYF.

A remark on this clone: One junction end disagrees with the germline gene, perhaps due to a read error. The chain recombines TRBV20-1 with TRBJ1-2; D unresolved. The germline gives CDR1 DFQATT, CDR2 SNEGSKA (reference sequence). This CDR3 comprises 10 residues. The CDR3 sequence is CSATRSGYNF. The DNA for the CDR3 is TGCAGTGCCACCAGGAGTGGATACAACTTC.

This clone appeared many times. CDR3 sequence reads: CSAPGQVGYNEQFF. DNA of the CDR3: TGCAGTGCCCCCGGACAGGTCGGCTACAATGAGCAGTTCTTC. The V gene is TRBV20-1, the J gene TRBJ2-1, with 7 bases lining up with TRBD1. J gave up 3 bases and V 6 bases, and 8 bases lay outside the gene matches. From germline, CDR1 is DFQATT and CDR2 SNEGSKA (reference sequence). The CDR3 spans 14 residues.

This clone ranks as hyperexpanded (1% or more). The rearrangement joins TRBV6-1 to TRBJ2-7; 8 bases match TRBD1. Per germline, CDR1 MNHNS and CDR2 SASEGT. Trimming took 4 bases from V and 2 from J; bases not matched to a gene: 4. The CDR3 extends over 14 amino acids. In nucleotides, the CDR3 is TGTGCCAGCAGTGTCGGACAGGGTCCCTACGAGCAGTACTTC. This gives the protein CASSVGQGPYEQYF.

Comments on this clone: Mismatch with germline at one junction end may stem from a read error. The chain carries TRBV5-6 and TRBJ2-1; 7 nucleotides agree with TRBD2. The germline gives CDR1 SGHDT, CDR2 YYEEEE. The CDR3 runs 16 residues. In DNA form, the CDR3 reads TGTGTCAGCAGCCCCGGGGGAGGGGTCTCATACAATGAGCAGTTCTTC. Protein product: CVSSPGGGVSYNEQFF.

This clone was seen ten or more times. The chain has TRBV7-2 and TRBJ2-4; TRBD2 agrees at 10 bases. With V trimmed by 1 base and J by 7 bases, 7 bases remained unmatched. The CDR3 spans 16 residues. Germline V gene lookup returns CDR1 SGHTA and CDR2 FQGNSA. The CDR3 spells CASSLGVTSGNNIQYF. Written as DNA, the CDR3 is TGTGCCAGCAGCTTAGGTGTAACTAGCGGGAATAACATTCAGTACTTC.

This clone was seen more than once but under ten times. The chain links TRBV19 to TRBJ2-1; the match to TRBD1 covers 10 bases. CDR3 size: 15 residues. V shed 1 base and J 6 bases; nucleotides not matched to a gene: 3. Per the germline V gene, CDR1 is LNHDA and CDR2 is SQIVND (reference sequence). CDR3: CASSIAGTGVNEQFF. The CDR3 nucleotides are TGTGCCAGTAGTATAGCAGGGACAGGGGTCAATGAGCAGTTCTTC.

This rearrangement joins TRBV20-1 to TRBJ2-2, with TRBD2 matching over 10 bases. J gave up 4 bases and V 5 bases, and 13 bases lay outside the gene matches. The CDR3 covers 17 residues. Germline V gene lookup returns CDR1 DFQATT and CDR2 SNEGSKA (reference sequence). CDR3: CSAQCLFASGGTGELFF. CDR3 coding DNA: TGCAGTGCTCAGTGCCTTTTTGCTAGCGGGGGCACCGGGGAGCTGTTTTTT.

This clone was seen a handful of times. One end of the junction varies from germline; a read error may be responsible. The chain employs TRBV2 and TRBJ2-1; D unresolved. The CDR3 has 11 amino acids. Looked up from germline, CDR1 is SNHLY and CDR2 is FYNNEI. The chain's CDR3 is CSSTLSGEQFF. CDR3 in DNA: TGTTCCAGCACCCTGTCGGGCGAGCAGTTCTTC.

The chain couples TRBV19 to TRBJ1-1, with 9 bases matching TRBD1. In germline, CDR1 is LNHDA, CDR2 SQIVND (reference sequence). The CDR3 loop spans 15 amino acids. Trimming took 10 bases from V and 6 from J; bases not matched to a gene: 15. CDR3 residues: CATKKIRQGVPEAFF. CDR3 coding DNA: TGTGCCACCAAGAAGATCCGACAGGGGGTCCCTGAAGCTTTCTTT.

This chain links TRBV6-5 with TRBJ2-7, with 7 bases lining up with TRBD2. V lost 2 bases, J lost 3 bases, and 4 bases stayed unmatched. CDR1 is MNHEY and CDR2 is SVGAGI in the germline V gene. This CDR3 is 14 amino acids long. CDR3: CASSYGGEFYEQYF. CDR3 DNA sequence: TGTGCCAGCAGTTACGGGGGGGAATTCTACGAGCAGTACTTC.

The V gene is TRBV5-1, the J gene TRBJ2-1; 10 bases line up with TRBD2. Germline CDR1 and CDR2: SGHRS and YFSETQ. This CDR3 is built from 16 residues. V shed 2 bases and J 4 bases; nucleotides not matched to a gene: 6. The CDR3 region is CASSLEAGGPYNEQFF. CDR3 nucleotides: TGCGCCAGCAGCTTAGAAGCGGGGGGGCCTTACAATGAGCAGTTCTTC.